This T cell receptor (beta chain) derives from a study of T cells in Graves' hyperthyroidism and ophthalmopathy. The table lists this clonotype with many counts. Regions amplified from RNA transcripts were the TCR beta CDR3 regions. First-round RT-PCR targeting the TCR CDR3 was performed with the HTBI primer set. MiXCR, applied by TCRdb to the multiplex PCR reads, yields one record per CDR3 protein. There are around 600,000 distinct CDR3 sequences in the sample; around a sixth occur only once, and 7.3% lies in the top ten. This CDR3 is built from 13 residues. V lost 6 bases to trimming and J lost 3 bases, with 6 bases between them. The germline gives CDR1 ENHRY, CDR2 SYGVKD.

This chain uses TRBV10-3 with TRBJ1-6; no clear D. Sequenced material: blood. This sequence was found in a woman aged 30 to 39 with Graves' hyperthyroidism. As DNA, the CDR3 is TGTGCCATCAGCCGGGACTATAATTCACCCCTCCACTTT. Its translation: CAISRDYNSPLHF.